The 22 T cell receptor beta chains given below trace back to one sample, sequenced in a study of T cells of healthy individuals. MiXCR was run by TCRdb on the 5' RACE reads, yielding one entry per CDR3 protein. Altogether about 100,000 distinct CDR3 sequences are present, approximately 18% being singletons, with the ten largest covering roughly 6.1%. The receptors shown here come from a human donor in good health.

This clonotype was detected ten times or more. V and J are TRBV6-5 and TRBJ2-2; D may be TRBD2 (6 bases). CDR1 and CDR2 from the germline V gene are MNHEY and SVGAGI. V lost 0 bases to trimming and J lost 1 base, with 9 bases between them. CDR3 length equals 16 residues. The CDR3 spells CASSYSGGGNTGELFF. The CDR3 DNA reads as TGTGCCAGCAGTTACTCTGGGGGAGGGAACACCGGGGAGCTGTTTTTT.

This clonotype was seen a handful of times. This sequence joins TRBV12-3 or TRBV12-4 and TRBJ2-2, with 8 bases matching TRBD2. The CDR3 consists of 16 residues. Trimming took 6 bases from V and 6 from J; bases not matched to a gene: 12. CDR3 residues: CASSSRRGGLAGELFF. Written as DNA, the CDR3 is TGTGCCAGCAGCTCCCGTCGGGGGGGGCTCGCCGGGGAGCTGTTTTTT.

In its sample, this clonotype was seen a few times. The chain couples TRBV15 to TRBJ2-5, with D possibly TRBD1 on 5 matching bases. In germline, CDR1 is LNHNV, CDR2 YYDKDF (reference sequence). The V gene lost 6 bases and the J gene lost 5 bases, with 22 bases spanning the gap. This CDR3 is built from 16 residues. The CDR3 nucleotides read TGTGCCACCAGTATCCTCACGCAGGGAAGTGGGGAGACCCAGTACTTC. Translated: CATSILTQGSGETQYF.

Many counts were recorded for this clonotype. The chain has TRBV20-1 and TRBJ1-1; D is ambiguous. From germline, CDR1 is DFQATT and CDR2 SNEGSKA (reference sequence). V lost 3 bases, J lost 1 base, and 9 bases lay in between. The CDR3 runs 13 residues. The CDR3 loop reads CSASKGENTEAFF. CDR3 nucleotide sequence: TGCAGTGCTAGCAAGGGCGAGAACACTGAAGCTTTCTTT.

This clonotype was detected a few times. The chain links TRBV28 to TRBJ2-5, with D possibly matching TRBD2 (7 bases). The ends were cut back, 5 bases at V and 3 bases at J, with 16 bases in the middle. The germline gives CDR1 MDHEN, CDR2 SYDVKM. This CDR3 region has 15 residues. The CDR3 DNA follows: TGTGCCAGCAGTGGGGGGGGCGGCCGGGAAGAGACCCAGTACTTC. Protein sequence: CASSGGGGREETQYF.

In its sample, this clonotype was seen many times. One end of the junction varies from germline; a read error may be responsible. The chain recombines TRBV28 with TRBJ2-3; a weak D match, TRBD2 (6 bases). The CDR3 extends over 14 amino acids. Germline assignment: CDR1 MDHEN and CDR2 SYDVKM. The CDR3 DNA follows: TGTGCCAACAGTTTACACGGGGAGGCCGGTACGCAGTATTTT. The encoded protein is CANSLHGEAGTQYF. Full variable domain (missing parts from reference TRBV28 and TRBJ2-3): DVKVTQSSRYLVKRTGEKVFLECVQDMDHENMFWYRQDPGLGLRLIYFSYDVKMKEKGDIPEGYSVSREKKERFSLILESASTNQTSMYLCANSLHGEAGTQYFGPGTRLTVL.

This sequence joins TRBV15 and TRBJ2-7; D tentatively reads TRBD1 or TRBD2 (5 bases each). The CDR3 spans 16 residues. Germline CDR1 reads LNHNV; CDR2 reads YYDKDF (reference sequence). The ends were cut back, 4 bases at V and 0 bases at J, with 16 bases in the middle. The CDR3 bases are TGTGCCACCAGCAATGAACAGGCTACTAGCTCCTACGAGCAGTACTTC. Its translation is CATSNEQATSSYEQYF.

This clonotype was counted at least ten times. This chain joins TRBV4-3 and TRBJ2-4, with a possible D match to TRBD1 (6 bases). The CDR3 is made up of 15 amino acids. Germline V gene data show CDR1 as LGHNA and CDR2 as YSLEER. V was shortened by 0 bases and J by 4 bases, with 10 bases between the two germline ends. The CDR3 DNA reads TGCGCCAGCAGCCAAGACAGGGGCCCGAAAAACATTCAGTACTTC. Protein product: CASSQDRGPKNIQYF.

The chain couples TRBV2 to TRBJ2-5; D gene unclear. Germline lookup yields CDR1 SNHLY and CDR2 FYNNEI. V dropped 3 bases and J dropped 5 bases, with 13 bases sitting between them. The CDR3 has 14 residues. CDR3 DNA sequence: TGTGCCAGCAGTGACCCCCTCATCCGGGAGACCCAGTACTTC. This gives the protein CASSDPLIRETQYF.

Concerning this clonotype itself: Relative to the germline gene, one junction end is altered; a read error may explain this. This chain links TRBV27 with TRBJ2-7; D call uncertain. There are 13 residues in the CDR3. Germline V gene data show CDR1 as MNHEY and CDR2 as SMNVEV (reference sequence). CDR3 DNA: TGTGCCAGCCGTTTAGGCAGGACCTACGAGCAGTACTTC. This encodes CASRLGRTYEQYF.

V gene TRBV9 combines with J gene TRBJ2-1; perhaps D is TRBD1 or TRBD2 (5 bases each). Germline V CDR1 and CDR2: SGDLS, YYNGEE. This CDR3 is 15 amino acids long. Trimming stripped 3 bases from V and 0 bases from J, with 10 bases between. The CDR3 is CASSAGTSSYNEQFF. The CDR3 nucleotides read TGTGCCAGCAGCGCAGGGACCTCCTCCTACAATGAGCAGTTCTTC.

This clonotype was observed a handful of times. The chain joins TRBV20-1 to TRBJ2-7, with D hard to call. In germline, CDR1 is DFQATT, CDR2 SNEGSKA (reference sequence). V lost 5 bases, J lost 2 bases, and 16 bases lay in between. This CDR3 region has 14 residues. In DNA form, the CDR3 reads TGCAGTGCTTCCCTTGGCACCAATCCCTACGAGCAGTACTTC. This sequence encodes CSASLGTNPYEQYF.

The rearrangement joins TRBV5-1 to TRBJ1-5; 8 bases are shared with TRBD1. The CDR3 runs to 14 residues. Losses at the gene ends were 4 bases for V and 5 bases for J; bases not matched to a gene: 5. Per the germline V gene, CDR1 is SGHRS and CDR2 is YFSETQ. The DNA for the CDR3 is TGCGCCAGCAGCACAGGACAGGGCCATCAGCCCCAGCATTTT. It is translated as CASSTGQGHQPQHF.

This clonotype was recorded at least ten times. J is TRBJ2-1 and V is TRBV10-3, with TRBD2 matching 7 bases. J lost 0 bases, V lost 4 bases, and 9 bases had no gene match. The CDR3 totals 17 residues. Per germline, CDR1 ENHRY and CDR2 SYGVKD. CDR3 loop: CAISGLAEGSSYNEQFF. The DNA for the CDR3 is TGTGCCATCAGTGGGCTAGCGGAGGGATCCTCCTACAATGAGCAGTTCTTC.

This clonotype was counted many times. As DNA, the CDR3 is TGTGCCAGCAGTTTATCGCGGGGACAAGGGACTAGCGGGAGGGACAATGAGCAGTTCTTC. Encoded protein: CASSLSRGQGTSGRDNEQFF. The chain is built from TRBV27 and TRBJ2-1; 16 nucleotides line up with TRBD2. The V gene end was trimmed by 0 bases and the J gene end by 5 bases; junction bases not matched to a gene: 10. Germline loops: CDR1 MNHEY, CDR2 SMNVEV (reference sequence). The CDR3 sequence is 20 residues long.

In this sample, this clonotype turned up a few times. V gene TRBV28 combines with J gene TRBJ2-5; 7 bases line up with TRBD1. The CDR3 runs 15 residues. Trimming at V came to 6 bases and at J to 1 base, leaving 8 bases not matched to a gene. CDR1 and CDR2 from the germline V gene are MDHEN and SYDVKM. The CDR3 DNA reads TGTGCCAGCAGCAAAGGACAGGTTATCCAAGAGACCCAGTACTTC. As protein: CASSKGQVIQETQYF.

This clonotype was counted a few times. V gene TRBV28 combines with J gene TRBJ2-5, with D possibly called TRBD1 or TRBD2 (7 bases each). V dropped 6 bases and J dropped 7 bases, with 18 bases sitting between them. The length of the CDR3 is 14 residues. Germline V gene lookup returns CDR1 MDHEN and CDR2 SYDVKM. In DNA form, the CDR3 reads TGTGCCAGCAGCTTGACAGGGACGGGAGGGACCCAGTACTTC. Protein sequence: CASSLTGTGGTQYF.

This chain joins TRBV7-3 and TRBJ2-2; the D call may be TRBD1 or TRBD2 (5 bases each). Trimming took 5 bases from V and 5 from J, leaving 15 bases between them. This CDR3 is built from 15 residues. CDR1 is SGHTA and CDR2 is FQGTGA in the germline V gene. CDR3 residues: CASSLLGGQTGELFF. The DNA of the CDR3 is TGTGCCAGCAGCCTACTTGGGGGTCAGACCGGGGAGCTGTTTTTT. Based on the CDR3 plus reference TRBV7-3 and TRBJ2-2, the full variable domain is GAGVSQTPSNKVTEKGKYVELRCDPISGHTALYWYRQSLGQGPEFLIYFQGTGAADDSGLPNDRFFAVRPEGSVSTLKIQRTERGDSAVYLCASSLLGGQTGELFFGEGSRLTVL.

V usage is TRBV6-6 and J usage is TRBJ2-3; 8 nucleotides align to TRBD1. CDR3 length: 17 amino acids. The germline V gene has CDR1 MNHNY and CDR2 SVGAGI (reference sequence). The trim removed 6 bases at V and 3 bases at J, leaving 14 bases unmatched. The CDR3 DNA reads TGTGCCAGCAGCCTTTCTCGACAGGGGTATATGACAGATACGCAGTATTTT. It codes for CASSLSRQGYMTDTQYF.

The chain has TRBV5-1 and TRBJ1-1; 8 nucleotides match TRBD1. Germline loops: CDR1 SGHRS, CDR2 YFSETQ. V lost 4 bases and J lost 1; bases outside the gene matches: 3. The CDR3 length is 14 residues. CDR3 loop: CASSLGTGNTEAFF. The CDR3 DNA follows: TGCGCCAGCAGCCTTGGGACAGGGAACACTGAAGCTTTCTTT.

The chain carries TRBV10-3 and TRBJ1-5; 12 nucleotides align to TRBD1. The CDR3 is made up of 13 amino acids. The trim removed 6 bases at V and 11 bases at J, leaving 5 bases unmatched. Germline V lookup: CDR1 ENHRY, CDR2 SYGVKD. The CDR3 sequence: CAIRSGQGAAQHF. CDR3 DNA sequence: TGTGCCATCAGATCGGGACAGGGGGCGGCCCAGCATTTT.

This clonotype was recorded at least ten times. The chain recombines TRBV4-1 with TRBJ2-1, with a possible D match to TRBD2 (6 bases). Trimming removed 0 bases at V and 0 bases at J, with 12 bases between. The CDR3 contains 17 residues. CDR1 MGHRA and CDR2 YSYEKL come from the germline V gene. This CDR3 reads CASSQDQDYSSYNEQFF. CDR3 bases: TGCGCCAGCAGCCAAGATCAGGACTACAGCTCCTACAATGAGCAGTTCTTC.